Below, 30 T cell receptor beta chains from the same sample are listed, as sequenced in a study of T cells in localized non-small cell lung cancer. Sequencing was performed with immunoSEQ multiplex PCR; in TCRdb, only in-frame clones are kept and a portion is missing. The repertoire holds around 140,000 clones, roughly 90% seen once, with around 1.7% in the top ten. The sequenced sample was peripheral blood, obtained before any cancer treatment. All receptors derive from a female donor of 60 years or more with stage I lung adenocarcinoma.

The V call is TRBV20-1, the J call TRBJ2-7; D perhaps matches TRBD1 (6 bases). Trimming removed 7 bases at V and 2 bases at J, with 9 bases between. The CDR3 is 11 amino acids. Germline lookup yields CDR1 DFQATT and CDR2 SNEGSKA (reference sequence). CDR3 coding DNA: TGCAGTGTTAACAGGGCCTACGAGCAGTACTTC. Its translation is CSVNRAYEQYF.

The chain carries TRBV18 and TRBJ2-5, with 7 bases that match TRBD2. The trim removed 5 bases at V and 1 base at J, leaving 1 base unmatched. The CDR3 extends over 13 amino acids. CDR1 and CDR2 (germline): KGHSH, LQKENI. The CDR3 protein is CASSRLAQETQYF. The CDR3 DNA sequence: TGTGCCAGCTCAAGACTAGCCCAAGAGACCCAGTACTTC.

The chain couples TRBV2 to TRBJ1-4; 8 bases agree with TRBD1. V trimming: 6 bases; J trimming: 4 bases; junction bases outside the gene matches: 7. Germline lookup yields CDR1 SNHLY and CDR2 FYNNEI. The CDR3 has 15 amino acids. CDR3 DNA: TGTGCCAGCAGCGTAGACAGGGGAGATAATGAAAAACTGTTTTTT. This codes for CASSVDRGDNEKLFF.

The chain combines TRBV6-1 with TRBJ2-5; no definite D call. The CDR3 spans 15 residues. The V gene lost 2 bases and the J gene lost 0 bases, with 10 bases spanning the gap. From germline, CDR1 is MNHNS and CDR2 SASEGT. CDR3 sequence (DNA): TGTGCCAGCAGTGAATCAATAGGGAACCAAGAGACCCAGTACTTC. This encodes CASSESIGNQETQYF.

In this sample, this clone turned up once. This sequence joins TRBV30 and TRBJ2-3, with D perhaps matching TRBD1 (5 bases). This CDR3 contains 15 residues. The germline V and J ends were trimmed by 2 bases and 2 bases, with 14 bases remaining between them. CDR1 is GTSNPN and CDR2 is SVGIG in the germline V gene (reference sequence). This CDR3 reads CAWSRERGDTDTQYF. The CDR3 nucleotides are TGTGCCTGGAGTAGGGAAAGGGGTGACACAGATACGCAGTATTTT.

The chain uses TRBV27 and TRBJ2-2; TRBD1 matches at 7 bases. The CDR3 runs 18 residues. V was pared by 1 base and J by 1 base, with 9 bases of the junction left unmatched. The germline V gene has CDR1 MNHEY and CDR2 SMNVEV (reference sequence). As DNA, the CDR3 is TGTGCCAGCAGTTTATTAGGGGGCGCTCCCAGGAACACCGGGGAGCTGTTTTTT. This sequence encodes CASSLLGGAPRNTGELFF.

The chain couples TRBV10-3 to TRBJ2-5; D possibly corresponds to TRBD2 (5 bases). Germline-derived CDR1 and CDR2 are ENHRY and SYGVKD. V gave up 10 bases and J gave up 2 bases, with 14 bases separating them. This CDR3 has 13 amino acids. CDR3 in amino acids: CASRDRTQETQYF. The DNA of the CDR3 is TGTGCCAGCCGGGATAGGACGCAAGAGACCCAGTACTTC.

The chain uses TRBV19 and TRBJ2-5, with a tentative D call TRBD1 (5 bases). Germline V CDR1 and CDR2: LNHDA, SQIVND (reference sequence). Trimming took 5 bases from V and 5 from J, leaving 9 bases between them. The CDR3 is made up of 12 amino acids. This chain's CDR3 is CASSLNRETQYF. CDR3 sequence (DNA): TGTGCCAGTAGTTTGAACAGGGAGACCCAGTACTTC.

This clone was detected only once. CDR3 DNA sequence: TGTGCCACCAGCACCACGTCGGGACTCGGCCTTAGCACAGATACGCAGTATTTT. This encodes CATSTTSGLGLSTDTQYF. The V call is TRBV15, the J call TRBJ2-3; a possible D gene is TRBD2 (6 bases). Trimming shortened V by 4 bases and J by 0 bases, and 20 bases separated the two germline ends. The CDR3 runs to 18 residues. The germline V gene has CDR1 LNHNV and CDR2 YYDKDF (reference sequence).

The chain recombines TRBV25-1 with TRBJ2-5, with TRBD1 matching over 8 bases. Germline CDR1 is MGHDK and CDR2 is SYGVNS. V shed 2 bases, J shed 0 bases, and the junction held 8 bases outside the gene matches. The CDR3 contains 17 residues. This chain's CDR3 is CASSEPRQGTYQETQYF. CDR3 bases: TGTGCCAGCAGTGAACCAAGACAGGGGACTTACCAAGAGACCCAGTACTTC.

The V gene is TRBV30, the J gene TRBJ2-1; 13 bases align to TRBD2. Trimming removed 1 base from V and 6 bases from J; junction bases left unmatched: 6. The CDR3 consists of 16 residues. The germline V gene encodes CDR1 GTSNPN and CDR2 SVGIG (reference sequence). The CDR3: CAWSASGLAGSNEQFF. The DNA of the CDR3 is TGTGCCTGGAGTGCCTCGGGACTAGCGGGAAGCAATGAGCAGTTCTTC.

The chain employs TRBV18 and TRBJ1-5; no clear D. The V gene's germline CDR1 is KGHSH and CDR2 LQKENI. Trimming removed 0 bases at V and 0 bases at J, with 6 bases between. The CDR3 length is 15 residues. CDR3 in amino acids: CASSPPGSSNQPQHF. CDR3 nucleotide sequence: TGTGCCAGCTCACCACCTGGCTCTAGCAATCAGCCCCAGCATTTT.

This chain links TRBV6-1 with TRBJ1-2, with 9 bases fitting TRBD1. Germline loops: CDR1 MNHNS, CDR2 SASEGT. There are 13 residues in the CDR3. V trimming: 4 bases; J trimming: 8 bases; junction bases outside the gene matches: 5. The CDR3 reads CASSVGQGWGYTF. The CDR3 nucleotides read TGTGCCAGCAGTGTTGGACAGGGGTGGGGCTACACCTTC.

This sequence joins TRBV5-1 and TRBJ2-7, with 8 nucleotides matching TRBD2. The CDR3 has 16 residues. Germline V gives CDR1 SGHRS, CDR2 YFSETQ. J lost 2 bases, V lost 0 bases, and 7 bases had no gene match. CDR3 protein: CASSLEMASGPYEQYF. The DNA for the CDR3 is TGCGCCAGCAGCTTGGAGATGGCTAGCGGGCCCTACGAGCAGTACTTC.

V gene TRBV7-3 combines with J gene TRBJ2-3, with D possibly matching TRBD2 (6 bases). Germline assignment: CDR1 SGHTA and CDR2 FQGTGA. The length of the CDR3 is 15 residues. Trimming removed 2 bases from V and 4 bases from J, with 13 bases in between. The CDR3 is CASSLRGNDADTQYF. The CDR3 nucleotides are TGTGCCAGCAGCTTACGCGGGAATGACGCAGATACGCAGTATTTT.

The chain recombines TRBV25-1 with TRBJ1-4; 9 bases map to TRBD1. Per the germline V gene, CDR1 is MGHDK and CDR2 is SYGVNS. This CDR3 has 15 amino acids. V dropped 2 bases and J dropped 6; count of bases not matched to a gene: 4. The chain's CDR3 is CASSEPGQGDEKLFF. The CDR3 coding sequence is TGTGCCAGCAGTGAACCGGGACAGGGAGATGAAAAACTGTTTTTT.

The chain carries TRBV7-8 and TRBJ2-6, with unresolved D. The V end was cut by 1 base, the J end by 0 bases, with 4 bases between. The V gene's germline CDR1 is SGHVS and CDR2 FQNEAQ. The CDR3 extends over 15 amino acids. CDR3 nucleotide sequence: TGTGCCAGCAGCTTAGATGTCTCTGGGGCCAACGTCCTGACTTTC. It translates to CASSLDVSGANVLTF.

V usage is TRBV7-9 and J usage is TRBJ1-5; D is uncertain. Trimming removed 3 bases at V and 6 bases at J, with 6 bases between. The germline V gene has CDR1 SEHNR and CDR2 FQNEAQ (reference sequence). The CDR3 is 12 amino acids. Here the CDR3 DNA reads TGTGCCAGCAGCTTGGGCACTCAGCCCCAGCATTTT. It yields the protein CASSLGTQPQHF. Full variable domain (outside the CDR3, taken from reference TRBV7-9 and TRBJ1-5): DTGVSQNPRHKITKRGQNVTFRCDPISEHNRLYWYRQTLGQGPEFLTYFQNEAQLEKSRLLSDRFSAERPKGSFSTLEIQRTEQGDSAMYLCASSLGTQPQHFGDGTRLSIL.

The chain links TRBV19 to TRBJ1-2; TRBD1 is a possible D gene (6 bases). The CDR3 is made up of 15 amino acids. Germline lookup yields CDR1 LNHDA and CDR2 SQIVND (reference sequence). V was clipped by 5 bases and J by 8 bases, with 21 bases between them. This CDR3 reads CASSHSGQFLWGYTF. DNA of the CDR3: TGTGCCAGTAGTCACTCCGGACAGTTTCTATGGGGCTACACCTTC.

The rearrangement joins TRBV28 to TRBJ1-1; weak D call: TRBD1 (5 bases). The CDR3 is 14 amino acids. Germline V gives CDR1 MDHEN, CDR2 SYDVKM. V was pared by 3 bases and J by 1 base, with 9 bases between. CDR3 coding DNA: TGTGCCAGCAGTTTTCAGGGCGGGAACACTGAAGCTTTCTTT. Translation gives CASSFQGGNTEAFF. The variable domain in full, with the rest retrieved from reference TRBV28 and TRBJ1-1, is DVKVTQSSRYLVKRTGEKVFLECVQDMDHENMFWYRQDPGLGLRLIYFSYDVKMKEKGDIPEGYSVSREKKERFSLILESASTNQTSMYLCASSFQGGNTEAFFGQGTRLTVV.

This clone was counted between two and nine times. The chain combines TRBV5-4 with TRBJ1-2; TRBD1 is a possible D gene (6 bases). V was pared by 4 bases and J by 8 bases, with 18 bases between. Germline-derived CDR1 and CDR2 are SGHNT and YYREEE (reference sequence). The CDR3 runs to 14 residues. CDR3 nucleotide sequence: TGTGCCAGCAGCAGGGACACAGGAATGCAAGGCTACACCTTC. Translation: CASSRDTGMQGYTF.

The chain employs TRBV18 and TRBJ2-7; TRBD2 is a possible D gene (5 bases). The germline V gene encodes CDR1 KGHSH and CDR2 LQKENI. V lost 1 base to trimming and J lost 0 bases, with 10 bases between them. The CDR3 loop spans 15 amino acids. This CDR3 is CASSPLSGSSYEQYF. The CDR3, as DNA: TGTGCCAGCTCACCACTTTCGGGAAGCTCCTACGAGCAGTACTTC.

The V gene is TRBV7-2, the J gene TRBJ2-7; TRBD1 might be the D (6 bases). Deletions cut 5 bases from V and 2 bases from J, with 13 bases between. CDR1 is SGHTA, CDR2 FQGNSA, per germline. The CDR3 is made up of 14 amino acids. The CDR3 DNA sequence: TGTGCCAGCAGCAACGGGGACAAGCCCTACGAGCAGTACTTC. It codes for CASSNGDKPYEQYF. Full variable domain (outside the CDR3, taken from reference TRBV7-2 and TRBJ2-7): GAGVSQSPSNKVTEKGKDVELRCDPISGHTALYWYRQSLGQGLEFLIYFQGNSAPDKSGLPSDRFSAERTGGSVSTLTIQRTQQEDSAVYLCASSNGDKPYEQYFGPGTRLTVT.

V usage is TRBV7-2 and J usage is TRBJ2-7, with 7 bases that match TRBD1. Germline loops: CDR1 SGHTA, CDR2 FQGNSA. This CDR3 region has 14 residues. The V gene end was trimmed by 6 bases and the J gene end by 7 bases; junction bases not matched to a gene: 12. The CDR3 reads CASSTGAKTGEQYF. CDR3 DNA: TGTGCCAGCAGTACAGGGGCTAAGACGGGTGAGCAGTACTTC.

This clone appeared a few times. The rearrangement links TRBV7-2 to TRBJ2-2, with D possibly TRBD2 on 6 matching bases. The germline gives CDR1 SGHTA, CDR2 FQGNSA. Trimming stripped 5 bases from V and 5 bases from J, with 15 bases between. The CDR3 sequence is 15 residues long. The DNA of the CDR3 is TGTGCCAGCAGCCCGACGACTAGGCGGACCGGGGAGCTGTTTTTT. Amino acids: CASSPTTRRTGELFF.

This clone was counted between two and nine times. The chain uses TRBV30 and TRBJ1-5; TRBD1 might be the D (5 bases). Trimming pared 5 bases from V and 2 bases from J, leaving 13 bases between. The CDR3 spans 14 residues. Germline V gives CDR1 GTSNPN, CDR2 SVGIG (reference sequence). The CDR3 region has the DNA TGTGCCTGGGCTGGTGGACAACGCAATCAGCCCCAGCATTTT. It translates to CAWAGGQRNQPQHF.

The V and J genes are TRBV7-3 and TRBJ1-2; TRBD1 might be the D (5 bases). V lost 0 bases and J lost 5, with 7 bases in between. CDR1 and CDR2 (germline): SGHTA, FQGTGA. The CDR3 spans 13 residues. The CDR3: CASSLTGGYGYTF. In DNA, the CDR3 is TGTGCCAGCAGCTTAACCGGGGGTTATGGCTACACCTTC. Filled out from reference TRBV7-3 and TRBJ1-2, the complete variable domain reads GAGVSQTPSNKVTEKGKYVELRCDPISGHTALYWYRQSLGQGPEFLIYFQGTGAADDSGLPNDRFFAVRPEGSVSTLKIQRTERGDSAVYLCASSLTGGYGYTFGSGTRLTVV.

V and J are TRBV19 and TRBJ2-7; D might be TRBD1 or TRBD2, each matching 5 bases. V lost 3 bases and J 4 bases, leaving 10 bases between the germline ends. From germline, CDR1 is LNHDA and CDR2 SQIVND (reference sequence). The CDR3 spans 13 residues. CDR3 in DNA: TGTGCCAGTAGTATCCAGGGAGAATACGAGCAGTACTTC. Protein: CASSIQGEYEQYF.

In DNA form, the CDR3 reads TGTGCCAGTAGTCCGATCGGGCTAGCGGCTGACAATGAGCAGTTCTTC. Encoded protein: CASSPIGLAADNEQFF. The rearrangement uses TRBV19 and TRBJ2-1, with TRBD2 matching 7 bases. V shed 5 bases, J shed 5 bases, and the junction held 12 bases outside the gene matches. CDR3 length: 16 residues. CDR1 is LNHDA, CDR2 SQIVND, per germline (reference sequence).

The chain employs TRBV5-1 and TRBJ2-7, with a tentative D call TRBD1 (5 bases). Looked up from germline, CDR1 is SGHRS and CDR2 is YFSETQ. This CDR3 region has 12 residues. The V gene lost 0 bases and the J gene lost 7 bases, with 8 bases spanning the gap. The CDR3 nucleotides are TGCGCCAGCAGCTTGGAGGGGCAAGAGCAGTACTTC. Its protein is CASSLEGQEQYF.